Below are 22 T cell receptor beta chains sequenced from a single sample in a study of cytomegalovirus exposure and HLA in healthy donors. The data were produced by immunoSEQ multiplex PCR, yet TCRdb's version contains in-frame clones alone and is incomplete. The table lists around 49,000 clones, 85% to 95% of them singletons, with around 8% in the top ten. The source material was PBMCs. All receptors come from a woman between 18 and 30 years old in good health and CMV-seropositive.

The chain is built from TRBV15 and TRBJ2-6, with a weak D call TRBD2 (6 bases). CDR1 is LNHNV and CDR2 is YYDKDF in the germline V gene (reference sequence). The germline V and J ends were trimmed by 1 base and 4 bases, with 11 bases remaining between them. The length of the CDR3 is 16 residues. The CDR3 region has the DNA TGTGCCACCAGCAGAGTTGCGGGGACCGGGGCCAACGTCCTGACTTTC. Protein sequence: CATSRVAGTGANVLTF.

The V gene is TRBV2, the J gene TRBJ2-3; 8 bases map to TRBD2. With V trimmed by 4 bases and J by 0 bases, 6 bases remained unmatched. The CDR3 is 16 residues long. Germline CDR1 reads SNHLY; CDR2 reads FYNNEI. The CDR3 sequence: CASSGMASGSTDTQYF. The CDR3 coding sequence is TGTGCCAGCAGTGGGATGGCTAGCGGGAGCACAGATACGCAGTATTTT.

In regard to this clone: The sample holds other DNA sequences that translate to the same CDR3. The chain links TRBV5-1 to TRBJ2-3, with unresolved D. The germline gives CDR1 SGHRS, CDR2 YFSETQ. This CDR3 contains 14 residues. V lost 0 bases, J lost 0 bases, and 5 bases lay in between. The CDR3 loop is CASSLDSSTDTQYF. CDR3 nucleotides: TGCGCCAGCAGCTTGGACAGTAGCACAGATACGCAGTATTTT.

The rearrangement uses TRBV11-1 and TRBJ2-7, with TRBD1 matching 8 bases. This CDR3 contains 15 residues. CDR1 is SGHAT, CDR2 FQDESV, per germline (reference sequence). The V gene end was trimmed by 5 bases and the J gene end by 5 bases; junction bases not matched to a gene: 11. The CDR3 spells CASSPRQGLENEQYF. The CDR3 DNA reads as TGTGCCAGCAGCCCCCGACAGGGGTTGGAGAACGAGCAGTACTTC.

The V and J genes are TRBV5-1 and TRBJ2-7; D is perhaps TRBD2 (5 bases). CDR1 is SGHRS and CDR2 is YFSETQ in the germline V gene. CDR3 size: 14 residues. V was pared by 0 bases and J by 5 bases, with 12 bases between. CDR3 DNA: TGCGCCAGCAGCTTGGCCAATAGGGAGAACGAGCAGTACTTC. This codes for CASSLANRENEQYF.

The chain couples TRBV6-1 to TRBJ2-7; D is undetermined. This CDR3 is 12 amino acids long. CDR1 and CDR2 (germline): MNHNS, SASEGT. The ends were cut back, 4 bases at V and 3 bases at J, with 7 bases in the middle. The CDR3 DNA is TGTGCCAGCAGTGTATTGTTCTACGAGCAGTACTTC. It yields the protein CASSVLFYEQYF.

V is TRBV29-1 and J is TRBJ1-4, with 11 bases fitting TRBD1. Germline CDR1 reads SQVTM; CDR2 reads ANQGSEA. This CDR3 contains 13 residues. The V gene end was trimmed by 6 bases and the J gene end by 6 bases; junction bases not matched to a gene: 3. In DNA form, the CDR3 reads TGCAGCGTCGAGGGACAGGGGGATGAAAAACTGTTTTTT. As protein: CSVEGQGDEKLFF.

CDR3 protein: CVLGSRGNTGELFF. The CDR3, as DNA: TGTGTCCTTGGCAGCAGGGGGAACACCGGGGAGCTGTTTTTT. This chain uses TRBV21-1 with TRBJ2-2; the table's TRBD1 call for D was not verified on the DNA. TRBV21-1 constitutes a pseudogene. This CDR3 region has 14 residues.

This sequence joins TRBV18 and TRBJ2-3; possible D gene TRBD1, 6 bases. This CDR3 has 13 residues. The V end was cut by 3 bases, the J end by 2 bases, with 6 bases between. Germline V gene sequence: CDR1 KGHSH, CDR2 LQKENI. The CDR3 nucleotides read TGTGCCAGCTCACCGGGGGCCACAGATACGCAGTATTTT. This encodes CASSPGATDTQYF. The variable domain in full, with the rest retrieved from reference TRBV18 and TRBJ2-3, is NAGVMQNPRHLVRRRGQEARLRCSPMKGHSHVYWYRQLPEEGLKFMVYLQKENIIDESGMPKERFSAEFPKEGPSILRIQQVVRGDSAAYFCASSPGATDTQYFGPGTRLTVL.

The V and J genes are TRBV25-1 and TRBJ1-4, with 7 bases that match TRBD1. With V trimmed by 2 bases and J by 5 bases, 8 bases remained unmatched. The CDR3 consists of 16 residues. In germline, CDR1 is MGHDK, CDR2 SYGVNS. The DNA of the CDR3 is TGTGCCAGCAGTGAACGGGGGACAGTTCAGAATGAAAAACTGTTTTTT. This sequence encodes CASSERGTVQNEKLFF. The entire variable domain, with the rest obtained from reference TRBV25-1 and TRBJ1-4, is as follows: EADIYQTPRYLVIGTGKKITLECSQTMGHDKMYWYQQDPGMELHLIHYSYGVNSTEKGDLSSESTVSRIRTEHFPLTLESARPSHTSQYLCASSERGTVQNEKLFFGSGTQLSVL.

This rearrangement joins TRBV7-2 to TRBJ2-2, with 7 bases lining up with TRBD2. With 4 bases clipped from V and 2 bases from J, the junction kept 10 bases outside the gene matches. The V gene's germline CDR1 is SGHTA and CDR2 FQGNSA. The CDR3 runs to 17 residues. The CDR3 DNA reads as TGTGCCAGCAGCTCACCCATCGGGGGGAGAAACACCGGGGAGCTGTTTTTT. Residues: CASSSPIGGRNTGELFF.

This rearrangement joins TRBV5-1 to TRBJ2-1; the match to TRBD1 covers 7 bases. The V gene's germline CDR1 is SGHRS and CDR2 YFSETQ. The CDR3 totals 15 residues. V shed 0 bases and J 2 bases; nucleotides not matched to a gene: 2. CDR3 region: CASSLAGTAYNEQFF. The CDR3 region has the DNA TGCGCCAGCAGCTTGGCGGGGACAGCCTACAATGAGCAGTTCTTC.

This clone was observed a handful of times. V usage is TRBV6-1 and J usage is TRBJ2-7; the match to TRBD2 covers 7 bases. Trimming removed 5 bases from V and 0 bases from J; junction bases left unmatched: 7. Germline V gene data show CDR1 as MNHNS and CDR2 as SASEGT. CDR3 length: 15 amino acids. The CDR3 region is CASSPSGGASYEQYF. The CDR3 coding sequence is TGTGCCAGCAGTCCGTCGGGGGGTGCCTCCTACGAGCAGTACTTC.

The J gene is TRBJ1-1, the V gene TRBV14; 7 bases fit TRBD1. The germline gives CDR1 SGHDN, CDR2 FVKESK. The CDR3 sequence is 17 residues long. V shed 3 bases and J 0 bases; nucleotides not matched to a gene: 10. CDR3 region: CASSHYWDSRMNTEAFF. The CDR3 DNA follows: TGTGCCAGCAGCCACTACTGGGACAGCAGGATGAACACTGAAGCTTTCTTT.

In DNA form, the CDR3 reads TGCGCCAGCAGTTCCGGACTAGCGGGCACAGATACGCAGTATTTT. Translating it yields CASSSGLAGTDTQYF. The rearrangement links TRBV5-1 to TRBJ2-3; 10 bases match TRBD2. Unmatched junction bases numbered 4, after V lost 5 bases and J lost 1 base. The CDR3 totals 15 residues. CDR1 and CDR2 (germline): SGHRS, YFSETQ.

V gene TRBV27 combines with J gene TRBJ2-2; the D gene is possibly TRBD2 (6 bases). Trimming left V 2 bases short and J 5 bases short, with 9 bases between. The V gene's germline CDR1 is MNHEY and CDR2 SMNVEV (reference sequence). The CDR3 covers 14 residues. The DNA of the CDR3 is TGTGCCAGCAGTTTAGCGGGACGGACCGGGGAGCTGTTTTTT. Translated: CASSLAGRTGELFF.

This chain uses TRBV7-9 with TRBJ2-1, with 8 bases lining up with TRBD2. This CDR3 contains 15 residues. V lost 4 bases to trimming and J lost 3 bases; unmatched junction nucleotides: 5. Germline values: CDR1 SEHNR, CDR2 FQNEAQ (reference sequence). The CDR3 region has the DNA TGTGCCAGCAGCTCGGGGGGGCATATCTACAATGAGCAGTTCTTC. Translated: CASSSGGHIYNEQFF.

This clone was observed a handful of times. The chain combines TRBV28 with TRBJ2-7; 8 nucleotides line up with TRBD1. The CDR3 is 15 residues long. Looked up from germline, CDR1 is MDHEN and CDR2 is SYDVKM. V was clipped by 6 bases and J by 5 bases; unmatched bases: 12. As DNA, the CDR3 is TGTGCCAGCAGCCCACCCCGGACAGGGACCGACGAGCAGTACTTC. It encodes CASSPPRTGTDEQYF.

This chain uses TRBV7-2 with TRBJ1-1, with D uncertain. Between the trimmed V and J ends, which lost 5 bases and 0 bases, there was a span of 13 bases. The CDR3 length is 15 residues. CDR1 is SGHTA and CDR2 is FQGNSA in the germline V gene. CDR3 DNA sequence: TGTGCCAGCAGCAATGGCCGATCCTTGAACACTGAAGCTTTCTTT. This sequence encodes CASSNGRSLNTEAFF.

The rearrangement joins TRBV19 to TRBJ1-1, with D possibly matching TRBD1 (6 bases). Germline V gene sequence: CDR1 LNHDA, CDR2 SQIVND (reference sequence). This CDR3 is 13 amino acids long. The ends were cut back, 3 bases at V and 7 bases at J, with 12 bases in the middle. The DNA of the CDR3 is TGTGCCAGTAGTATTACAGGGATCGGTGAAGCTTTCTTT. It translates to CASSITGIGEAFF.

This clone was recorded once. The gene calls are TRBV30 and TRBJ1-1; no clear D. The CDR3 contains 13 residues. Trimming took off 2 bases at V and 0 bases at J, with 7 bases between the two ends. The germline V gene has CDR1 GTSNPN and CDR2 SVGIG (reference sequence). CDR3 bases: TGTGCCTGGAGTCCGACATTGAACACTGAAGCTTTCTTT. Protein sequence: CAWSPTLNTEAFF.

The genes are TRBV25-1 and TRBJ2-1; the match to TRBD2 covers 8 bases. This CDR3 spans 18 amino acids. V lost 4 bases, J lost 8 bases, and 19 bases stayed unmatched. Germline-derived CDR1 and CDR2 are MGHDK and SYGVNS. CDR3 protein: CASSGLLGSPDGGDEQFF. The CDR3 DNA reads TGTGCCAGCAGTGGCCTACTCGGGAGCCCCGACGGGGGGGATGAGCAGTTCTTC.